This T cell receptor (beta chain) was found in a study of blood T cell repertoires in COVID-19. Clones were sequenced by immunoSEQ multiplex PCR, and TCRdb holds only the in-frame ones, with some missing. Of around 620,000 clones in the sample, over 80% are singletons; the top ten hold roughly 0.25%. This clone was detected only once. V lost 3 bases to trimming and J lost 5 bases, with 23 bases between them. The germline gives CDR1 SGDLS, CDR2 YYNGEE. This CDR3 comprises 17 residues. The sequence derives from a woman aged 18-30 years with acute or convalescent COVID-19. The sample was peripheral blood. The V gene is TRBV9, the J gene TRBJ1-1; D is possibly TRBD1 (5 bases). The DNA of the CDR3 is TGTGCCAGCAGCGGAACAACAGGATCTGGGATAGGTACTGAAGCTTTCTTT. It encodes CASSGTTGSGIGTEAFF.